This T cell receptor beta chain was observed in a study of blood T cell repertoires in COVID-19. Study-wide context: Sources were T cells, B-cell-depleted T cells, or PBMCs; the material itself was cDNA or gDNA.

Repertoires were generated with immunoSEQ multiplex PCR, while TCRdb's copy carries only in-frame clones and drops some. The data contain 75,000 or so clones, around four fifths of them singletons. This clone has more than one count but fewer than ten. CDR1 and CDR2 from the germline V gene are LGHDT and YNNKEL (reference sequence). V lost 1 base and J 4 bases, leaving 4 bases between the germline ends. This CDR3 has 12 amino acids. The sample taken for sequencing was peripheral blood. The receptor was derived from a woman older than 75 with acute or convalescent COVID-19. The gene calls are TRBV3-1 (or the pseudogene TRBV3-2) and TRBJ2-5; D is uncertain. The CDR3 nucleotides read TGTGCCAGCAGCCAAGTGCGAGAGACCCAGTACTTC. The encoded protein is CASSQVRETQYF.